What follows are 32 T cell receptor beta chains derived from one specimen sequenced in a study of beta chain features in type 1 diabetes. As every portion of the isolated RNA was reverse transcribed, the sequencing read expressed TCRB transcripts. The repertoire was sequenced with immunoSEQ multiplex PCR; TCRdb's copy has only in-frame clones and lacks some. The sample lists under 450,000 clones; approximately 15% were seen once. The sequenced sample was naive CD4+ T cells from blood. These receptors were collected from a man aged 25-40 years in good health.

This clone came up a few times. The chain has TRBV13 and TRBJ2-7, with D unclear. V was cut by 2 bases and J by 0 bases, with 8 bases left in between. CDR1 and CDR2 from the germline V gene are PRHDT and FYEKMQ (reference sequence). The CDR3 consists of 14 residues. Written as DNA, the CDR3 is TGTGCCAGCAGCTTAAGCCCAGCCTCCTACGAGCAGTACTTC. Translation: CASSLSPASYEQYF.

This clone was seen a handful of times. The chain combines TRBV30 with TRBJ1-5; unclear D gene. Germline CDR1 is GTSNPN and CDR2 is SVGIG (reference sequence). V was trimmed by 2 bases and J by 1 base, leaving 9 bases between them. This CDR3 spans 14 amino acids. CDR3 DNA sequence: TGTGCCTGGAGTCGAGGAGTAAGCAATCAGCCCCAGCATTTT. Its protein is CAWSRGVSNQPQHF.

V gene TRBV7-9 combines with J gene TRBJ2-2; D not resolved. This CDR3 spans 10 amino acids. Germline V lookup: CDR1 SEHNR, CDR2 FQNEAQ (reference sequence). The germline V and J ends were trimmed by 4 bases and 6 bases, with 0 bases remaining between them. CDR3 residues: CASSSGELFF. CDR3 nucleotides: TGTGCCAGCAGCTCCGGGGAGCTGTTTTTT.

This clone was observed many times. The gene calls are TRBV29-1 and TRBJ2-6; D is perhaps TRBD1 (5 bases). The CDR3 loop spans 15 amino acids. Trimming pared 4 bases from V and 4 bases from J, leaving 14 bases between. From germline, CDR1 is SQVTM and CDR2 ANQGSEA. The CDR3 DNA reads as TGCAGCGTTGTGCTGGGCAGGGCAGGGGCCAACGTCCTGACTTTC. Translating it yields CSVVLGRAGANVLTF. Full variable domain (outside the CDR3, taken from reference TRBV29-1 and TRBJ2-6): SAVISQKPSRDICQRGTSLTIQCQVDSQVTMMFWYRQQPGQSLTLIATANQGSEATYESGFVIDKFPISRPNLTFSTLTVSNMSPEDSSIYLCSVVLGRAGANVLTFGAGSRLTVL.

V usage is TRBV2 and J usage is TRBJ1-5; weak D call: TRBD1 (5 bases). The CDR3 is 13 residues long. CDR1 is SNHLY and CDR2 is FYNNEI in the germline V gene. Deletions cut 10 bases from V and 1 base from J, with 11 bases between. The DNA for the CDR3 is TGTGCCACAGGCAGGGACAGCAATCAGCCCCAGCATTTT. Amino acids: CATGRDSNQPQHF.

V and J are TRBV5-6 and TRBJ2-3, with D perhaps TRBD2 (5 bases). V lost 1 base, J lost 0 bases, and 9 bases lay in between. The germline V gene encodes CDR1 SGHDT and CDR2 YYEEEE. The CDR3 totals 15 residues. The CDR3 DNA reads TGTGCCAGCAGCTTGTTGGAGCGGAGCACAGATACGCAGTATTTT. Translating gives CASSLLERSTDTQYF.

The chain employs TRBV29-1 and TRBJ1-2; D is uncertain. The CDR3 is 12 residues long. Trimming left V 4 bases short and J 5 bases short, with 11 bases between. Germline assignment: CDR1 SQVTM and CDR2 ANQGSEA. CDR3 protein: CSVAQAPYGYTF. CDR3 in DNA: TGCAGCGTTGCCCAGGCGCCGTATGGCTACACCTTC.

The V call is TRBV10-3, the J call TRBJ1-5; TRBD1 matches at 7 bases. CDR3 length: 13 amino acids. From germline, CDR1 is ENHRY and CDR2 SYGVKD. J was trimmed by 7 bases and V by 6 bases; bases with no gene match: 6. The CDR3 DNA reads TGTGCCATCAGGGGGGACAGAGGACAGCCCCAGCATTTT. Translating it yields CAIRGDRGQPQHF.

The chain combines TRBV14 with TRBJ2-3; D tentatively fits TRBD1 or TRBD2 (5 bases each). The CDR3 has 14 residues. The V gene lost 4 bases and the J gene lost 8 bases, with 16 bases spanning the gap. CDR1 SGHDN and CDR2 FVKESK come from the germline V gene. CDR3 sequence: CASSRWDPSPTQYF. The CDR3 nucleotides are TGTGCCAGCAGCCGATGGGACCCTTCACCTACGCAGTATTTT.

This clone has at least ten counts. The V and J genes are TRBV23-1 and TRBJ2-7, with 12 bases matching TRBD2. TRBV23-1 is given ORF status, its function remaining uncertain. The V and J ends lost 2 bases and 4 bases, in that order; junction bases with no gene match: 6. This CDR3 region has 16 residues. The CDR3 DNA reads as TGCGCCAGCAGTCAACCACTAGCGGGAGGAGGGTACGAGCAGTACGTC. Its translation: CASSQPLAGGGYEQYV.

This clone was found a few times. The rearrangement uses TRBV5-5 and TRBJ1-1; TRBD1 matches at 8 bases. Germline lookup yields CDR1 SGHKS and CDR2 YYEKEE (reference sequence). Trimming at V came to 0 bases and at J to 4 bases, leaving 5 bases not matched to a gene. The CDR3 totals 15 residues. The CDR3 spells CASSLVDRGRTEAFF. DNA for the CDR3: TGTGCCAGCAGCTTGGTTGACAGGGGCCGCACTGAAGCTTTCTTT.

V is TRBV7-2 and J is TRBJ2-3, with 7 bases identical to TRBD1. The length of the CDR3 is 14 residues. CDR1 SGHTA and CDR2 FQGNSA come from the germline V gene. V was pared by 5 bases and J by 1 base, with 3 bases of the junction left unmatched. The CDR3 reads CASSRDSRTDTQYF. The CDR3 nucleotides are TGTGCCAGCAGCCGGGACAGCCGCACAGATACGCAGTATTTT.

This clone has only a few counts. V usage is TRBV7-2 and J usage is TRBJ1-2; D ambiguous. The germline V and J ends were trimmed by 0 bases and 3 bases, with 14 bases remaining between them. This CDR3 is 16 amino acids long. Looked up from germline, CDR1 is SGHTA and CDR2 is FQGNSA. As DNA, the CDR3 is TGTGCCAGCAGCTTAGCGCGGGCAGCTCCGTACTATGGCTACACCTTC. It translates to CASSLARAAPYYGYTF.

The CDR3: CASSQSGGGRSSYEQYF. The DNA for the CDR3 is TGCGCCAGCAGTCAATCGGGGGGAGGGCGTAGTTCCTACGAGCAGTACTTC. V and J are TRBV23-1 and TRBJ2-7, with 7 bases that match TRBD2. TRBV23-1 is an open reading frame whose function is uncertain. The CDR3 has 17 amino acids. V was pared by 0 bases and J by 1 base, with 9 bases of the junction left unmatched.

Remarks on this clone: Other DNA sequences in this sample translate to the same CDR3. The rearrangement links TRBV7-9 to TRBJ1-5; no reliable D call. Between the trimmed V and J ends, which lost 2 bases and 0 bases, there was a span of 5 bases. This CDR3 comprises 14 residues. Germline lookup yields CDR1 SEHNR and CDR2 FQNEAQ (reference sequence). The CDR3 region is CASSLRDSNQPQHF. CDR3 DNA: TGTGCCAGCAGCTTACGGGATAGCAATCAGCCCCAGCATTTT.

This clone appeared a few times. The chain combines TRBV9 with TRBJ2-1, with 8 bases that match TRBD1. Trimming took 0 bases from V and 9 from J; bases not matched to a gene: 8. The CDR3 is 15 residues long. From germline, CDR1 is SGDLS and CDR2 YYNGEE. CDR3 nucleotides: TGTGCCAGCAGCGTAGCCGGTTACAGGGGGACTGAGCAGTTCTTC. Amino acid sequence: CASSVAGYRGTEQFF.

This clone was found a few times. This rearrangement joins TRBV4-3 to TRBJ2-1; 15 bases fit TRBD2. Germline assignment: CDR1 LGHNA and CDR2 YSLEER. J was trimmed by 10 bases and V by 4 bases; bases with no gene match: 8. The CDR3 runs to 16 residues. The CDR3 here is CASSPGTSGGSFEQFF. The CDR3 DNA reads TGCGCCAGCAGCCCCGGGACTAGCGGGGGGTCGTTCGAGCAGTTCTTC.

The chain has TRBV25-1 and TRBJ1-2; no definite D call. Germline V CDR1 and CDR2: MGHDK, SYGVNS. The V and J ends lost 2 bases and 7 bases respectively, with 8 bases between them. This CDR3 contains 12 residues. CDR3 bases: TGTGCCAGCAGTGAAGGTCGGGTTGGCTACACCTTC. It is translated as CASSEGRVGYTF.

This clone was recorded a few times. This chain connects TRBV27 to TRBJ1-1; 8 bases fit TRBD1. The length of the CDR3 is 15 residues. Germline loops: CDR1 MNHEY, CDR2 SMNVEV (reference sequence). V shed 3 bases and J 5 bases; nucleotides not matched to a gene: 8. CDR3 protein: CASSLEGQGLTEAFF. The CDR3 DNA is TGTGCCAGCAGTTTGGAAGGACAGGGATTGACTGAAGCTTTCTTT.

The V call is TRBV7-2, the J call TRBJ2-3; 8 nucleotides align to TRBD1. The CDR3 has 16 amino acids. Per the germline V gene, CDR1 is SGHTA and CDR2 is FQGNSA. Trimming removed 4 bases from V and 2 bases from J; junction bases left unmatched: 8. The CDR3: CASSWGQGAYTDTQYF. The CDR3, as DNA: TGTGCCAGCAGCTGGGGTCAGGGGGCCTACACAGATACGCAGTATTTT.

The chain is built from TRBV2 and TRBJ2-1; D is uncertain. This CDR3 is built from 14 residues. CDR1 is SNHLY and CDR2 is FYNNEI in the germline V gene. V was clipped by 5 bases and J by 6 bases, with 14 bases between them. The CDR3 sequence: CASSTDGGSNEQFF. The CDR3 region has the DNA TGTGCCAGCAGTACCGACGGCGGCAGCAATGAGCAGTTCTTC.

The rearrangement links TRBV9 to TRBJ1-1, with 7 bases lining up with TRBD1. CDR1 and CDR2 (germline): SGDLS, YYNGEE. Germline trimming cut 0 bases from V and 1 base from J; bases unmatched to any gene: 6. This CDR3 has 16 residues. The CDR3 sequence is CASSVAPTGKNTEAFF. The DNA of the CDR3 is TGTGCCAGCAGCGTAGCCCCGACAGGGAAGAACACTGAAGCTTTCTTT.

CDR3 coding DNA: TGTGCCAGCAGCGTAGGTGGGGTTAATGAAAAACTGTTTTTT. Translating it yields CASSVGGVNEKLFF. The gene calls are TRBV9 and TRBJ1-4; D gene uncertain. V was pared by 0 bases and J by 4 bases, with 7 bases between. The CDR3 covers 14 residues. The germline V gene has CDR1 SGDLS and CDR2 YYNGEE.

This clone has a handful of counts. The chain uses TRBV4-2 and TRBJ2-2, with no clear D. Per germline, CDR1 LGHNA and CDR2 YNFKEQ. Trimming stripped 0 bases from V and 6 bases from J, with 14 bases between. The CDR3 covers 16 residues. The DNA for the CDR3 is TGTGCCAGCAGCCAAGAATTGAAACTATCGTCCGGGGAGCTGTTTTTT. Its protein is CASSQELKLSSGELFF.

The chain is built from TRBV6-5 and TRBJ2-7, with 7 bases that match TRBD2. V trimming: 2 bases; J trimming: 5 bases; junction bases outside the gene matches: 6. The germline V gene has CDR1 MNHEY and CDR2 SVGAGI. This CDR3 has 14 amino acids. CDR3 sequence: CASSYGGGWNEQYF. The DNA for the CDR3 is TGTGCCAGCAGTTACGGCGGGGGATGGAACGAGCAGTACTTC.

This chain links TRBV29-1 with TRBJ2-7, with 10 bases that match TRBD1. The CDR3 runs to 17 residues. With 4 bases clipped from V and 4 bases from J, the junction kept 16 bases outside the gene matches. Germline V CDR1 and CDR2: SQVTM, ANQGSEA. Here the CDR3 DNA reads TGCAGCGTTGCGACTCCTACCGGGACAGGGGAATTTTACGAGCAGTACGTC. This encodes CSVATPTGTGEFYEQYV.

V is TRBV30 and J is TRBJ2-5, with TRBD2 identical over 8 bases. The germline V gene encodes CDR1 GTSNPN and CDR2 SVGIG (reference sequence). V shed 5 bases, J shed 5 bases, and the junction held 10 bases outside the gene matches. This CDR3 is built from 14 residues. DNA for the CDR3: TGTGCCTGGGGTCCGGGACTAGATGGGGAGACCCAGTACTTC. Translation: CAWGPGLDGETQYF.

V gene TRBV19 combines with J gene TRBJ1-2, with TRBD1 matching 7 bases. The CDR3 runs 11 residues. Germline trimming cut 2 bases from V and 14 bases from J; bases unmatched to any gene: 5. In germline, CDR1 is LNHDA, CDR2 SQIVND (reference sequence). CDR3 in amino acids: CASSIRQGDTF. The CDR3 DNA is TGTGCCAGTAGTATACGACAGGGCGATACCTTC.

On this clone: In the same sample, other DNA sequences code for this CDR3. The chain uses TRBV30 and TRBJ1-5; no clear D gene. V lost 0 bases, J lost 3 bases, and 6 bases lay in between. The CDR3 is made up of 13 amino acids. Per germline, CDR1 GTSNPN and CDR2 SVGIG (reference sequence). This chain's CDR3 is CAWSVGVNQPQHF. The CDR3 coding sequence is TGTGCCTGGAGTGTCGGGGTCAATCAGCCCCAGCATTTT.

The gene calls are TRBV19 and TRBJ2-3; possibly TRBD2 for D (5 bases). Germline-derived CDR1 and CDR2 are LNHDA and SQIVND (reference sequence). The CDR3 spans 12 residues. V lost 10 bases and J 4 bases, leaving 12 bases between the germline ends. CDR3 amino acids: CATRRSSDTQYF. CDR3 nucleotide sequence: TGTGCCACCCGGAGGTCCTCAGATACGCAGTATTTT.

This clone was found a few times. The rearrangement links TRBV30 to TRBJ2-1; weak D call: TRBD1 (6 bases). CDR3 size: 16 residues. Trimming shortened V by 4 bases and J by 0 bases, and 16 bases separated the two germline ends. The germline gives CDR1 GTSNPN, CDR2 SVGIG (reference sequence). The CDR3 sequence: CAWNGQFRSSYNEQFF. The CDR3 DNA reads TGTGCCTGGAATGGACAGTTCCGGAGCTCCTACAATGAGCAGTTCTTC.

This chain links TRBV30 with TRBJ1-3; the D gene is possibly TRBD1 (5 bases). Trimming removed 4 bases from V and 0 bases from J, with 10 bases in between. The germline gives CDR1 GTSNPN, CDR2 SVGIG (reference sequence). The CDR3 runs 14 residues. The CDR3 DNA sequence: TGTGCCTGGAAGGGACGGCTCTCTGGAAACACCATATATTTT. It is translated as CAWKGRLSGNTIYF.